This T cell receptor beta chain was retrieved from a study of a mutant IDH1 vaccine in newly diagnosed glioma. Details on this clone: Its antigen is as yet unknown.

Time point of the sample: week 35, safety follow-up. Each dose delivered 300 ug of mutant IDH1 20-mer peptide subcutaneously with imiquimod. Clones were read by immunoSEQ multiplex PCR, and TCRdb kept only the in-frame ones, dropping some. The data contain some 54,000 clones, around four fifths of them singletons. With 0 bases removed from V and 2 bases from J, the gap between germline ends came to 13 bases. This CDR3 region has 16 residues. Sample: PBMCs, taken from a glioma patient whose treatment included an IDH1 peptide vaccine. The receptor was derived from a woman aged 18-29 years with glioma. V usage is TRBV6-7 and J usage is TRBJ1-2; a possible D gene is TRBD1 (5 bases). TRBV6-7 is labeled an ORF, and its function is uncertain. CDR3: CASSYSKRGENYGYTF. DNA for the CDR3: TGTGCCAGCAGTTACTCAAAAAGGGGTGAGAACTATGGCTACACCTTC.